This is a list of T cell receptor beta chains from one sample in a study of blood T cell repertoires in COVID-19. Profiling relied on immunoSEQ multiplex PCR, and the TCRdb table lists in-frame clones only, not all of them. The sample contains 240,000 or so clones, approximately 83% of which appear only once. Specimen: peripheral blood. These receptors originate from a woman aged 25 to 39 who had recovered from COVID-19. The CDR3 runs from the conserved cysteine through the conserved F or W.

cdr3_aa j_call v_call
CASSPTSGGYEQYF TRBJ2-7 TRBV28
CASSSLDRGTEAFF TRBJ1-1 TRBV5-1
CASSLGGQVNTGELFF TRBJ2-2 TRBV5-4
CASSLGSGVDSPLHF TRBJ1-6 TRBV5-1
CATSRDTSGDRPEQFF TRBJ2-1 TRBV15
CASSPVGSGANQPQHF TRBJ1-5 TRBV18
CASSQEAWSYEQYF TRBJ2-7 TRBV14
CAISEFPAISGNTIYF TRBJ1-3 TRBV10-3
CASSYSTGEAFF TRBJ1-1 TRBV6-2/TRBV6-3
CATSREEVGLTVGELFF TRBJ2-2 TRBV15
CASSQRGLAGVETQYF TRBJ2-5 TRBV4-3
CASSSWGGFYEQFF TRBJ2-1 TRBV7-3
CASSPGTGGLMNTEAFF TRBJ1-1 TRBV7-3
CASSMYRGENTEAFF TRBJ1-1 TRBV7-2
CASRGTSGGFDEQFF TRBJ2-1 TRBV5-1
CASSLEGAGVSLQFF TRBJ2-1 TRBV11-2
CARGVGDTQYF TRBJ2-3 TRBV30
CSVEGTVTDTQYF TRBJ2-3 TRBV29-1
CASSYGAGNYGYTF TRBJ1-2 TRBV18
CATSRGGQAYEQYF TRBJ2-7 TRBV15
CASRSISGRPADTQYF TRBJ2-3 TRBV5-8
CASSPRTGWGETQYF TRBJ2-5 TRBV7-2
CASRDRGLTEAFF TRBJ1-1 TRBV11-2
CARPNPGQGNTGELFF TRBJ2-2 TRBV19
CASSLVAYEQYF TRBJ2-7 TRBV3-1/TRBV3-2
CASGARGLDGYTF TRBJ1-2 TRBV12-5
CASSLRVATNEKLFF TRBJ1-4 TRBV18
CASARTGITYEQYF TRBJ2-7 TRBV5-4
CASSPWTDSSYEQYF TRBJ2-7 TRBV11-2
CASSQTPGTLHF TRBJ1-6 TRBV13
CASSLVRGGGETQYF TRBJ2-5 TRBV5-4
CASSPDPTLKQFF TRBJ2-1 TRBV7-3
CASSAGTSGGAEQFF TRBJ2-1 TRBV9
CASSTQGALGNTIYF TRBJ1-3 TRBV2
CASSLVVGSGANVLTF TRBJ2-6 TRBV5-5
CASSSGVPTGAGYTF TRBJ1-2 TRBV7-2
CASSSQKTGNYGYTF TRBJ1-2 TRBV5-4
CASSIPGQGRWEQYF TRBJ2-7 TRBV19
CSARAAFNYGYTF TRBJ1-2 TRBV29-1
CASSLVDSGANVLTF TRBJ2-6 TRBV7-6